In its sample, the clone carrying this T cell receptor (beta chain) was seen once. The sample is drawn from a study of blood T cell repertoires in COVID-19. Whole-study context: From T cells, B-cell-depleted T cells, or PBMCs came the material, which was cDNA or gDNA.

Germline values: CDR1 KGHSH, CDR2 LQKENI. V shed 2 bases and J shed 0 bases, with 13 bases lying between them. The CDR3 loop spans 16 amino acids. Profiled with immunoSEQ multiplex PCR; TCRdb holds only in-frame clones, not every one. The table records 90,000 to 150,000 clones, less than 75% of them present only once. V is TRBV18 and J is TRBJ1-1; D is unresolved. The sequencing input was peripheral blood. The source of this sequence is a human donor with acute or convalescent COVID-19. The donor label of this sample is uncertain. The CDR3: CASSPLLGSVNTEAFF. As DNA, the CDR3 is TGTGCCAGCTCACCATTACTAGGTTCTGTGAACACTGAAGCTTTCTTT.